This is a list of T cell receptor beta chains from one sample in a study of blood T cell repertoires in COVID-19. TCRdb's copy holds only in-frame clones and misses some; the assay was immunoSEQ multiplex PCR. The table includes 180,000 or so clones, about 88% detected once. The sequenced sample consisted of PBMCs or T cells enriched from blood (not recorded which). Source of these receptors: a woman under 30 who had recovered from COVID-19. Both conserved end residues are part of each CDR3. The order of the fields is J gene, D gene, CDR3 length, V gene, clone size, CDR3 DNA, CDR3 protein. D genes are given only for firm matches. Clone size is shown for a subset of rows, as once, few, many or a class of expanded clone.

TRBJ2-3 - 14 TRBV5-1 - TGCGCCAGCAGCTTGGCGGGAGGCACAGATACGCAGTATTTT CASSLAGGTDTQYF
TRBJ1-2 - 12 TRBV4-2 - TGTGCCAGCAGCCAAGATTCAAATGGCTACACCTTC CASSQDSNGYTF
TRBJ1-6 - 14 TRBV10-3 few TGTGCCATCAGTGGGGGACTGGGAAATTCACCCCTCCACTTT CAISGGLGNSPLHF
TRBJ2-3 TRBD2 15 TRBV9 - TGTGCCAGCAGTCCCCGGGACTACTACACAGATACGCAGTATTTT CASSPRDYYTDTQYF
TRBJ2-2 TRBD1 15 TRBV6-4 - TGTGCCAGCAGTGTCACAGGGGGGAACACCGGGGAGCTGTTTTTT CASSVTGGNTGELFF
TRBJ2-7 - 14 TRBV5-1 - TGCGCCAGCAGCTTGGCCGGGAATAATATCGAGCAGTACTTC CASSLAGNNIEQYF
TRBJ1-2 - 14 TRBV2 - TGTGCCAGCAGTGAAGGGGTCTGGGCCTATGGCTACACCTTC CASSEGVWAYGYTF
TRBJ1-2 TRBD1 15 TRBV7-2 once TGTGCCAGCAGCTCGTCCGGGACAGACAACTATGGCTACACCTTC CASSSSGTDNYGYTF
TRBJ2-7 TRBD2 14 TRBV27 - TGTGCCAGCAGTCGGGGGGGAGTAGGCTACGAGCAGTACTTC CASSRGGVGYEQYF
TRBJ1-3 - 19 TRBV7-3 many TGTGCCAGCAGCTTCACCCCCCCTTTACGGACTCTCTCTGGAAACACCATATATTTT CASSFTPPLRTLSGNTIYF
TRBJ1-1 TRBD1 15 TRBV27 - TGTGCCAGCAGTACAAGCCCCCAGGGGGCAGCTGAAGCTTTCTTT CASSTSPQGAAEAFF
TRBJ1-5 - 13 TRBV4-2 - TGTGCCAGCAGCCAAGGAACAAGTCAGCCCCAGCATTTT CASSQGTSQPQHF
TRBJ2-5 - 14 TRBV13 - TGTGCCAGCAGCGACCGACTGAACCAAGAGACCCAGTACTTC CASSDRLNQETQYF
TRBJ2-7 TRBD1 15 TRBV6-5 - TGTGCCAGCAGCTCCCCCCGGGACAGCTCCTACGAGCAGTACTTC CASSSPRDSSYEQYF
TRBJ2-1 TRBD1 15 TRBV7-8 - TGTGCCAGCAGCCGCCGGGACAGGGGCAGCAATGAGCAGTTCTTC CASSRRDRGSNEQFF
TRBJ1-2 - 14 TRBV2 - TGTGCCAGCAGTGAAGACAGGTCAAACTATGGCTACACCTTC CASSEDRSNYGYTF
TRBJ2-7 TRBD2 14 TRBV4-1 - TGCGCCAGCAGCCAAGGCGGGGGAATCGACGAGCAGTACTTC CASSQGGGIDEQYF
TRBJ1-6 - 12 TRBV28 - TGTGCCAGCAGTTTATTATATTCACCCCTCCACTTT CASSLLYSPLHF
TRBJ2-1 - 15 TRBV7-9 - TGTGCCAGCAGCTTAGGATCGGGACTTTTAAATGAGCAGTTCTTC CASSLGSGLLNEQFF
TRBJ2-3 TRBD2 14 TRBV6-6 - TGTGCCAGCAGACTAGCGGGAGGGAAGGATACGCAGTATTTT CASRLAGGKDTQYF
TRBJ1-5 - 15 TRBV5-5 few TGTGCCAGCAGCTTCAGGGGAGGGGGAAATCAGCCCCAGCATTTT CASSFRGGGNQPQHF
TRBJ1-1 - 17 TRBV11-3 - TGTGCCAGCAGCTTCGGCGGGGGCCGAAGGCTGGGGGCTGAAGCTTTCTTT CASSFGGGRRLGAEAFF
TRBJ1-1 - 13 TRBV7-3 - TGTGCCAGCCGGCAGGGGCCGGACACTGAAGCTTTCTTT CASRQGPDTEAFF
TRBJ2-7 - 15 TRBV27 - TGTGCCAGCAGTTTATCGGCACAGGGAAGAGGCGAGCAGTACTTC CASSLSAQGRGEQYF
TRBJ2-1 - 13 TRBV4-2 - TGTGCCAGCAGCCAAGGCGGAGGGCTCGGGCAGTTCTTC CASSQGGGLGQFF
TRBJ2-7 TRBD2 15 TRBV11-2 - TGTGCCAGCAGCCAGGGACTAGCGGGAGGCTACGAGCAGTACTTC CASSQGLAGGYEQYF
TRBJ1-1 TRBD1 15 TRBV9 - TGTGCCAGCAGCCCTTGGACAGGGTCAAACACTGAAGCTTTCTTT CASSPWTGSNTEAFF
TRBJ2-1 TRBD2 14 TRBV28 - TGTGCCAGCAGTAGTAGCGGGACGTACAATGAGCAGTTCTTC CASSSSGTYNEQFF
TRBJ2-3 - 15 TRBV5-1 few TGCGCCAGCAGCTTGGGGACAAGCTCATGGGATACGCAGTATTTT CASSLGTSSWDTQYF
TRBJ2-7 - 18 TRBV4-1 - TGCGCCAGCAGCCAAGTTGGTGGTACAGGCAAAAGCTCCTACGAGCAGTACTTC CASSQVGGTGKSSYEQYF
TRBJ2-5 TRBD1 14 TRBV7-2 - TGTGCCAGCAGAACAGGGGTGGCGATGGAGACCCAGTACTTC CASRTGVAMETQYF
TRBJ2-2 TRBD2 16 TRBV5-1 - TGCGCCAGCAGCCCCGGGACTAGCGGGAGCGCCGGGGAGCTGTTTTTT CASSPGTSGSAGELFF
TRBJ1-6 - 15 TRBV4-3 - TGCGCCAGCAGCCAGGAGACAGTGACAAATTCACCCCTCCACTTT CASSQETVTNSPLHF
TRBJ2-1 TRBD2 14 TRBV11-2 - TGTGCCAGCAGCTCCATTCTAGCGGGAAATGAGCAGTTCTTC CASSSILAGNEQFF
TRBJ2-7 - 12 TRBV28 - TGTGCCAGCAGTTTGTCTCGGAGGGAGCAGTACTTC CASSLSRREQYF
TRBJ1-1 - 15 TRBV5-4 - TGTGCCAGCAGCTTGGCGGGGGAGGGGAACACTGAAGCTTTCTTT CASSLAGEGNTEAFF
TRBJ2-7 - 15 TRBV12-5 - TGTGCTAGTGGTTTGGAGCAGGACAGATTGTCCGAGCAGTACTTC CASGLEQDRLSEQYF
TRBJ1-4 TRBD1 18 TRBV9 - TGTGCCAGCAGCGTAGGTGGGGGCGGGACAGAACTCCTTGAAAAACTGTTTTTT CASSVGGGGTELLEKLFF
TRBJ1-5 - 14 TRBV28 - TGTGCCAGCAGTATAATACAGGGATACCAGCCCCAGCATTTT CASSIIQGYQPQHF
TRBJ2-1 TRBD2 14 TRBV2 - TGTGCCAGCACGCCGACTAGCGGTACCAATGAGCAGTTCTTC CASTPTSGTNEQFF
TRBJ1-1 TRBD1 15 TRBV13 - TGTGCCAGCAGCGGGACAGGTTTTGGGGACACTGAAGCTTTCTTT CASSGTGFGDTEAFF